The entry below gives a single TCR beta chain sequence along with its context. Its binding antigen is unknown. Per-nucleotide qualities are absent, and no much larger clonotype sits a single base away. This entry comes from a study of beta chain features in type 1 diabetes (dated by TCRdb to 2016 to 2019). A note on the overall study: No differences in mean age, gender distribution, total cell number or subset yield were found between patients and healthy donors. A total of 107,917,701 sorted cells were examined across all samples, and the number of cells per subset was strongly correlated with RNA yield. The study compared the TCRB repertoires of sorted circulating CD4+ T cell subsets in recently diagnosed type 1 diabetes patients with those in matched healthy donors. Regulatory and stem cell-like memory subsets were obtained from only 8 patients and roughly 8 healthy donors, while naive and central memory subsets were obtained from all 28 donors.

Each donor gave one peripheral blood draw, approximately 110 mL on average, collected into heparinised tubes. A BD FACSAria II and a panel including CD45RO, CCR7, CD25, CD127, CD95 and CD27 were used to sort naive, central memory, regulatory and stem cell-like memory CD4+ T cells. Purity was above 95% for every sorted population. Right away, PBMCs were isolated by Lymphoprep density gradient centrifugation and were stained directly, with no culture step. To minimize batch effects, samples were stained and sorted in pairs, one healthy donor with one patient per experiment. The entire isolated RNA was reverse transcribed using the High Capacity cDNA Reverse Transcription Kit, and thus expressed TCRB transcripts were sequenced. Naive, central memory and regulatory T cell samples underwent deep immunoSEQ sequencing, averaging about 3.57 million total reads per sample. Sorted cells were lysed in RLT buffer and RNA was extracted with DNase-treated RNeasy Micro or Mini kits, depending on cell number. To prevent cross-contamination, every cell subset was processed on its own, while patient and healthy donor samples were processed together. The immunoSEQ multiplex PCR was used to amplify TCRB sequences from cDNA, generating 87-bp fragments that spanned the CDR3 region. Sequencing of the amplicons was done on the Illumina HiSeq platform. The published analysis was carried out like this. PCR bias was corrected computationally using synthetic template baselines, and reads within Hamming distance 2 were collapsed, with unmergeable singletons discarded. Reads were aligned against IMGT so that V, D and J genes, CDR3 length and insertions or deletions at six rearrangement sites could be assigned. Clonotype counts were normalized to sorted cell number within each subset before computing true diversity and Gini coefficients with the tcR R package. The overlap coefficient, calculated on TCRB nucleotide sequences, was used to quantify repertoire sharing. TCRdb took this table from immuneACCESS and kept in-frame rearrangements with V and J called. Such tables lack part of the clones; where checked against another copy, unresolved V genes explain under half of the gap, and the rest is unexplained. From that table come the V and J calls and clone size; the DNA was used to work out D and trimming. The sample has 300,000 to 450,000 clones on record, around 9.6% of them singletons. The ten largest clonotypes hold roughly 0.6% of the sample.

The research as a whole found: Only small numbers of individuals were included in the HLA sub-analyses, which left unresolved whether HLA type had any influence on TCRB rearrangement. At VDJ recombination sites, patients with type 1 diabetes made fewer insertions and deleted more nucleotides, a pattern implying thymic rearrangement abnormalities. Naive, central memory and regulatory TCRB repertoires appeared to be more alike among patients than among healthy donors. Because cDNA was sequenced instead of genomic DNA, highly expressing activated cells could be over-represented, though the groups showed no difference in activation or CD3 levels. In all four CD4+ subsets, TCRB CDR3 length was moderately but significantly shorter in type 1 diabetes patients. PCR might favor shorter templates, but patient and control samples were amplified and corrected together, so any skew would affect both groups equally.

The CDR3 covers 15 residues, taking in both the cysteine and the phenylalanine. Only the CDR3 region is kept as DNA, spanning 45 bases read in frame from base 1. Via the germline V gene, CDR1 is MDHEN and CDR2 SYDVKM. The trim is 5 bases for V and 0 bases for J, with a gap of 14 bases between the germline ends. The sequence is built from TRBV28 and TRBJ2-7; the D region is possibly TRBD1 or TRBD2, each matching across 7 bases. The sequencing input was central memory CD4+ T cells from blood. This sequence was found in a man in his thirties or forties with type 1 diabetes. In nucleotides, the sequence is TGTGCCAGCAGTCCAGGGGGGGGTGCCTCCTACGAGCAGTACTTC. Its translation reads: CASSPGGGASYEQYF.